These 18 T cell receptor beta chains originate from one sample sequenced in a study of a mutant IDH1 vaccine in newly diagnosed glioma. Profiled with immunoSEQ multiplex PCR; TCRdb holds only in-frame clones, not every one. Counted here are some 33,000 clones, approximately 80% occurring once; the ten biggest clones make up less than 20%. These TCRs are of unknown antigen specificity. Noted time point: week 35, safety follow-up. Vaccination used 300 ug of mutant IDH1 20-mer peptide per dose, with topical imiquimod. Sequences were derived from PBMCs, sampled from a glioma patient whose treatment included an IDH1 peptide vaccine. The origin of the receptors is a man younger than 45 with glioma.

This chain connects TRBV10-1 to TRBJ2-2; perhaps TRBD1 as D (6 bases). From germline, CDR1 is WNHNN and CDR2 SYGVQD (reference sequence). The V and J ends lost 2 bases and 6 bases respectively, with 10 bases between them. The CDR3 totals 14 residues. CDR3 sequence reads: CASSERRGAGELFF. In nucleotides, the CDR3 is TGCGCCAGCAGTGAGCGCAGGGGAGCCGGGGAGCTGTTTTTT.

The rearrangement joins TRBV6-5 to TRBJ1-2, with 7 bases identical to TRBD1. Germline V gives CDR1 MNHEY, CDR2 SVGAGI. The V and J ends lost 2 bases and 2 bases, in that order; junction bases with no gene match: 8. CDR3 length: 16 amino acids. The CDR3 is CASSYDRALVNYGYTF. The CDR3 region has the DNA TGTGCCAGCAGTTACGACAGGGCCCTAGTGAACTATGGCTACACCTTC.

V usage is TRBV4-1 and J usage is TRBJ2-2; TRBD1 aligns across 7 bases. Germline V CDR1 and CDR2: MGHRA, YSYEKL. J lost 6 bases, V lost 0 bases, and 7 bases had no gene match. CDR3 length: 16 residues. This CDR3 is CASSQDLRGRPGELFF. The CDR3 bases are TGCGCCAGCAGCCAAGATCTGAGGGGGCGCCCCGGGGAGCTGTTTTTT.

The rearrangement uses TRBV7-9 and TRBJ1-2; possible D gene TRBD1, 6 bases. The V gene lost 4 bases and the J gene lost 8 bases, with 17 bases spanning the gap. In germline, CDR1 is SEHNR, CDR2 FQNEAQ (reference sequence). The CDR3 runs to 14 residues. CDR3 nucleotide sequence: TGTGCCAGCAGCTCCCCGACAGGCTTTTTCGGCTACACCTTC. Its protein product is CASSSPTGFFGYTF. Full variable domain (missing parts from reference TRBV7-9 and TRBJ1-2): DTGVSQNPRHKITKRGQNVTFRCDPISEHNRLYWYRQTLGQGPEFLTYFQNEAQLEKSRLLSDRFSAERPKGSFSTLEIQRTEQGDSAMYLCASSSPTGFFGYTFGSGTRLTVV.

The chain carries TRBV11-3 and TRBJ1-3; D unresolved. The CDR3 is 14 amino acids. Per germline, CDR1 SGHNT and CDR2 YENEEA. V was cut by 1 base and J by 2 bases, with 6 bases left in between. The CDR3 protein is CASSLGGAGNTIYF. The DNA of the CDR3 is TGTGCCAGCAGCTTAGGTGGGGCTGGAAACACCATATATTTT.

This clone was counted only a few times. The chain carries TRBV14 and TRBJ1-2, with a weak D call TRBD1 (5 bases). This CDR3 region has 14 residues. Trimming stripped 1 base from V and 1 base from J, with 7 bases between. The germline V gene has CDR1 SGHDN and CDR2 FVKESK. This chain's CDR3 is CASSQGRDNYGYTF. As DNA, the CDR3 is TGTGCCAGCAGCCAAGGCAGGGATAACTATGGCTACACCTTC. The complete variable domain, with remaining parts taken from reference TRBV14 and TRBJ1-2, reads EAGVTQFPSHSVIEKGQTVTLRCDPISGHDNLYWYRRVMGKEIKFLLHFVKESKQDESGMPNNRFLAERTGGTYSTLKVQPAELEDSGVYFCASSQGRDNYGYTFGSGTRLTVV.

This clone was counted a few times. This chain connects TRBV19 to TRBJ2-2; D remains unclear. The CDR3 runs 14 residues. CDR1 is LNHDA, CDR2 SQIVND, per germline (reference sequence). With 3 bases removed from V and 1 base from J, the gap between germline ends came to 6 bases. CDR3 sequence: CASSIRVNTGELFF. In nucleotides, the CDR3 is TGTGCCAGTAGTATTCGGGTGAACACCGGGGAGCTGTTTTTT. Full variable domain (missing parts from reference TRBV19 and TRBJ2-2): DGGITQSPKYLFRKEGQNVTLSCEQNLNHDAMYWYRQDPGQGLRLIYYSQIVNDFQKGDIAEGYSVSREKKESFPLTVTSAQKNPTAFYLCASSIRVNTGELFFGEGSRLTVL.

The V and J genes are TRBV6-5 and TRBJ1-2; the match to TRBD1 covers 8 bases. Germline CDR1 and CDR2: MNHEY and SVGAGI. The length of the CDR3 is 15 residues. Trimming removed 7 bases from V and 5 bases from J; junction bases left unmatched: 12. The CDR3 region is CASKPEDRVGYGYTF. DNA of the CDR3: TGTGCCAGCAAGCCAGAGGACAGGGTTGGGTATGGCTACACCTTC.

The chain links TRBV6-1 to TRBJ2-5, with a tentative D call TRBD2 (6 bases). Germline-derived CDR1 and CDR2 are MNHNS and SASEGT. The CDR3 is 14 amino acids. Trimming cost V 2 bases and J 7 bases, with 14 bases left between them. The CDR3 DNA is TGTGCCAGCAGTGAAATTTACGAGGGAGGGACCCAGTACTTC. Translating gives CASSEIYEGGTQYF.

The chain employs TRBV30 and TRBJ1-1, with 7 bases aligning to TRBD1. This CDR3 spans 14 amino acids. With 2 bases clipped from V and 4 bases from J, the junction kept 7 bases outside the gene matches. Germline CDR1 reads GTSNPN; CDR2 reads SVGIG (reference sequence). The CDR3: CAWSTLTGRTEAFF. CDR3 nucleotide sequence: TGTGCCTGGAGTACCTTGACAGGGCGCACTGAAGCTTTCTTT. The full variable domain, in which reference TRBV30 and TRBJ1-1 provide the parts outside the CDR3, is SQTIHQWPATLVQPVGSPLSLECTVEGTSNPNLYWYRQAAGRGLQLLFYSVGIGQISSEVPQNLSASRPQDRQFILSSKKLLLSDSGFYLCAWSTLTGRTEAFFGQGTRLTVV.

The rearrangement links TRBV4-1 to TRBJ1-1; D perhaps matches TRBD1 (5 bases). The CDR3 spans 14 residues. Trimming took off 4 bases at V and 1 base at J, with 10 bases between the two ends. Per the germline V gene, CDR1 is MGHRA and CDR2 is YSYEKL. CDR3 region: CASSRIQENTEAFF. For the CDR3, the DNA is TGCGCCAGCAGCCGGATACAGGAGAACACTGAAGCTTTCTTT.

This clone was picked up a small number of times. The chain combines TRBV2 with TRBJ1-1, with a tentative D call TRBD1 (6 bases). The CDR3 totals 14 residues. Deletions cut 10 bases from V and 1 base from J, with 16 bases between. The germline V gene encodes CDR1 SNHLY and CDR2 FYNNEI. As DNA, the CDR3 is TGTGCCATCGAAAGGACAGAGCCGAACACTGAAGCTTTCTTT. Its translation: CAIERTEPNTEAFF.

The V and J genes are TRBV5-1 and TRBJ1-1; no clear D. Deletions cut 5 bases from V and 1 base from J, with 12 bases between. The CDR3 extends over 14 amino acids. CDR1 is SGHRS and CDR2 is YFSETQ in the germline V gene. CDR3 nucleotides: TGCGCCAGCAGGAGAATAGGATCGAACACTGAAGCTTTCTTT. Residues: CASRRIGSNTEAFF.

The CDR3 spells CASSGRTPVDEQYF. CDR3 bases: TGTGCCAGCAGCGGGAGGACGCCGGTGGACGAGCAGTACTTC. The V gene is TRBV9, the J gene TRBJ2-7, with D tentatively TRBD2 (5 bases). The germline CDR1 and CDR2 sequences are SGDLS and YYNGEE. This CDR3 spans 14 amino acids. Between the trimmed V and J ends, which lost 3 bases and 5 bases, there was a span of 15 bases.

The chain recombines TRBV5-1 with TRBJ2-2; TRBD1 matches at 8 bases. The CDR3 spans 16 residues. Trimming at V came to 2 bases and at J to 4 bases, leaving 7 bases not matched to a gene. CDR1 is SGHRS, CDR2 YFSETQ, per germline. The CDR3 reads CASSFTGTGPTGELFF. The CDR3 nucleotides read TGCGCCAGCAGCTTTACTGGGACAGGCCCCACCGGGGAGCTGTTTTTT.

V is TRBV18 and J is TRBJ2-7; D ambiguous. The CDR3 spans 15 residues. The germline CDR1 and CDR2 sequences are KGHSH and LQKENI. V gave up 1 base and J gave up 4 bases, with 14 bases separating them. In DNA, the CDR3 is TGTGCCAGCTCACCACAGGAAGGGCTTGGGTACGAGCAGTACTTC. Its protein product is CASSPQEGLGYEQYF.

The genes are TRBV6-1 and TRBJ2-5; D could derive from TRBD1 or TRBD2 (5 bases each). Germline values: CDR1 MNHNS, CDR2 SASEGT. The CDR3 extends over 14 amino acids. V was pared by 2 bases and J by 5 bases, with 12 bases between. The chain's CDR3 is CASSEWPGSETQYF. Written as DNA, the CDR3 is TGTGCCAGCAGTGAATGGCCAGGGAGTGAGACCCAGTACTTC.

This clone came up a few times. The chain employs TRBV7-9 and TRBJ2-6, with D possibly matching TRBD1 (6 bases). V dropped 5 bases and J dropped 0 bases, with 20 bases sitting between them. The CDR3 runs to 19 residues. The V gene's germline CDR1 is SEHNR and CDR2 FQNEAQ (reference sequence). The DNA of the CDR3 is TGTGCCAGCAGCCCAGACAGGCCCACGACTCTCTCTGGGGCCAACGTCCTGACTTTC. This codes for CASSPDRPTTLSGANVLTF. Looking up the rest from reference TRBV7-9 and TRBJ2-6 gives the full variable domain: DTGVSQNPRHKITKRGQNVTFRCDPISEHNRLYWYRQTLGQGPEFLTYFQNEAQLEKSRLLSDRFSAERPKGSFSTLEIQRTEQGDSAMYLCASSPDRPTTLSGANVLTFGAGSRLTVL.